This entry describes one T cell receptor (beta chain). The data derive from a study of blood T cell repertoires in COVID-19. About the research overall: There were acute and convalescent COVID-19 samples, and they came from the United States, Italy and Spain. T cells, B-cell-depleted T cells, or PBMCs supplied cDNA or gDNA.

In the original processing: The authors estimated nucleated cell counts from reference gene primer amplification. Profiling relied on immunoSEQ multiplex PCR, and the TCRdb table lists in-frame clones only, not all of them. From that table come the V and J calls and clone size; the DNA was used to work out D and trimming. The data hold around 270,000 clones, with around 86% observed a single time. Germline loops: CDR1 SGHTA, CDR2 FQGNSA. The CDR3 totals 15 residues. J gave up 2 bases and V 5 bases, and 6 bases lay outside the gene matches. V gene TRBV7-2 combines with J gene TRBJ2-1; TRBD1 agrees at 7 bases. Sequenced material: peripheral blood. The source of this sequence is a man aged 35-49 years who had recovered from COVID-19. The CDR3 nucleotides read TGTGCCAGCAGCACCGGGACAGCCACCTACAATGAGCAGTTCTTC. Translated, it gives CASSTGTATYNEQFF.